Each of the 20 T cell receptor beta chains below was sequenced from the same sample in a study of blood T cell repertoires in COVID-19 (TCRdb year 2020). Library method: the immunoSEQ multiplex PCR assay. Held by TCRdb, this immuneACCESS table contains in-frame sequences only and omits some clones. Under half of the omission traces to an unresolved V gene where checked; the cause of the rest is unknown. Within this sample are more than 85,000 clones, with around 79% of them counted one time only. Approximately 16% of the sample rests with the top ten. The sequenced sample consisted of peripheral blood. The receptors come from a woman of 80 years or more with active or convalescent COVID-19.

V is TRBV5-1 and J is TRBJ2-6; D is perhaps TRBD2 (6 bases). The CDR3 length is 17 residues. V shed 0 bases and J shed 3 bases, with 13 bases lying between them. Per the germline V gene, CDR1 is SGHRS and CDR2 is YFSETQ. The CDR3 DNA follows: TGCGCCAGCAGCTTGGGGCAGGGAGGACATGGGGCCAACGTCCTGACTTTC. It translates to CASSLGQGGHGANVLTF.

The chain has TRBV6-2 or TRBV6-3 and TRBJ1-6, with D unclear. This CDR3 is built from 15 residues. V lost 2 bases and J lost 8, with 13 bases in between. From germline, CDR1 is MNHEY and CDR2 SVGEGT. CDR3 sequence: CASSYRGGLDSPLHF. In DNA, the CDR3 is TGTGCCAGCAGTTACCGGGGAGGCCTTGATTCACCCCTCCACTTT.

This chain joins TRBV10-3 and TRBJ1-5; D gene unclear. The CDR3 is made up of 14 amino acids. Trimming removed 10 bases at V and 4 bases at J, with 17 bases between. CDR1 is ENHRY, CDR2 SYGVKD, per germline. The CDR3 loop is CATRDYGENQPQHF. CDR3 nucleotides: TGTGCCACAAGAGACTACGGAGAGAATCAGCCCCAGCATTTT.

CDR3 protein: CASSLDGQNTEAFF. CDR3 coding DNA: TGTGCCAGCAGCCTAGACGGACAGAACACTGAAGCTTTCTTT. The chain combines TRBV5-4 with TRBJ1-1, with D possibly TRBD1 on 5 matching bases. V dropped 4 bases and J dropped 1 base, with 11 bases sitting between them. The CDR3 contains 14 residues. CDR1 and CDR2 from the germline V gene are SGHNT and YYREEE (reference sequence). Drawing the rest from reference TRBV5-4 and TRBJ1-1, the complete variable domain is ETGVTQSPTHLIKTRGQQVTLRCSSQSGHNTVSWYQQALGQGPQFIFQYYREEENGRGNFPPRFSGLQFPNYSSELNVNALELDDSALYLCASSLDGQNTEAFFGQGTRLTVV.

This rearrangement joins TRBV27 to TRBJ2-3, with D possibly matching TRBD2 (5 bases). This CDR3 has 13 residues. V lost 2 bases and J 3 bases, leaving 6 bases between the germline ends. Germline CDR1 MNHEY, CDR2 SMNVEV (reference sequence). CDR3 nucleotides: TGTGCCAGCAGTTTACCGGGGACAGATACGCAGTATTTT. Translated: CASSLPGTDTQYF.

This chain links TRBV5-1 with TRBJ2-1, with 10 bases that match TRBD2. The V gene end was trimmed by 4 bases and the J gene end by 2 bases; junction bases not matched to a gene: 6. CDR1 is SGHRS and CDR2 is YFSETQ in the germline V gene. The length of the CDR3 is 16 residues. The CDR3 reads CASSPGLAEPYNEQFF. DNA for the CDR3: TGCGCCAGCAGCCCCGGACTAGCGGAGCCCTACAATGAGCAGTTCTTC. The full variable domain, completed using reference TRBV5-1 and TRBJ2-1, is KAGVTQTPRYLIKTRGQQVTLSCSPISGHRSVSWYQQTPGQGLQFLFEYFSETQRNKGNFPGRFSGRQFSNSRSEMNVSTLELGDSALYLCASSPGLAEPYNEQFFGPGTRLTVL.

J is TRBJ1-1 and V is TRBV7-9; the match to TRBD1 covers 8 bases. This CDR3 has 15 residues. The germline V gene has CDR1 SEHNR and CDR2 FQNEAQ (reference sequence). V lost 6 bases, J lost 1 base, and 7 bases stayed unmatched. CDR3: CASRLLQGANTEAFF. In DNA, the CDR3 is TGTGCCAGCAGGTTGCTTCAGGGGGCGAACACTGAAGCTTTCTTT.

The CDR3 region is CASSQDPGQGDYGYTF. DNA for the CDR3: TGCGCCAGCAGCCAAGACCCGGGACAGGGAGACTATGGCTACACCTTC. The rearrangement links TRBV5-1 to TRBJ1-2; 9 bases map to TRBD1. This CDR3 is 16 amino acids long. Losses at the gene ends were 4 bases for V and 3 bases for J; bases not matched to a gene: 10. Per the germline V gene, CDR1 is SGHRS and CDR2 is YFSETQ.

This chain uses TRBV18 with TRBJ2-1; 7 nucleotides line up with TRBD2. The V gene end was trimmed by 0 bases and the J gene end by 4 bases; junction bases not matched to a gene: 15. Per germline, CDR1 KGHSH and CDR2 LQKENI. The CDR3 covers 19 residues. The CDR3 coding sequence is TGTGCCAGCTCACCACCCCCCGCGGGCCGCAGGGAGGGTTACAATGAGCAGTTCTTC. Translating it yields CASSPPPAGRREGYNEQFF.

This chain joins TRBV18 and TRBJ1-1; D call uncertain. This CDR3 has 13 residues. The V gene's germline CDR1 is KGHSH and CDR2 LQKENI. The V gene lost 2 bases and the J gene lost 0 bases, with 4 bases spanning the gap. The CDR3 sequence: CASSPEVNTEAFF. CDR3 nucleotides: TGTGCCAGCTCACCAGAGGTGAACACTGAAGCTTTCTTT. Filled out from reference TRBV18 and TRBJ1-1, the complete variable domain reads NAGVMQNPRHLVRRRGQEARLRCSPMKGHSHVYWYRQLPEEGLKFMVYLQKENIIDESGMPKERFSAEFPKEGPSILRIQQVVRGDSAAYFCASSPEVNTEAFFGQGTRLTVV.

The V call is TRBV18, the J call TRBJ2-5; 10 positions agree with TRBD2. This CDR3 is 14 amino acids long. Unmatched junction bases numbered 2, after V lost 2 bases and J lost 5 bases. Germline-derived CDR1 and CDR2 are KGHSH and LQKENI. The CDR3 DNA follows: TGTGCCAGCTCACCAGGAGCGGGAGGGGAGACCCAGTACTTC. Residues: CASSPGAGGETQYF. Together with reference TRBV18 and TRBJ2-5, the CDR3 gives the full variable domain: NAGVMQNPRHLVRRRGQEARLRCSPMKGHSHVYWYRQLPEEGLKFMVYLQKENIIDESGMPKERFSAEFPKEGPSILRIQQVVRGDSAAYFCASSPGAGGETQYFGPGTRLLVL.

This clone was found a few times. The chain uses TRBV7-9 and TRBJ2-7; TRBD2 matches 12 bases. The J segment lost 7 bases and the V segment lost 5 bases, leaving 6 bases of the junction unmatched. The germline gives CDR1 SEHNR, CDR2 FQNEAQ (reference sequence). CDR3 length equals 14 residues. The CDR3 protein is CASSMTSGSSEQYF. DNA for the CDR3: TGTGCCAGCAGCATGACTAGCGGGAGCTCTGAGCAGTACTTC.

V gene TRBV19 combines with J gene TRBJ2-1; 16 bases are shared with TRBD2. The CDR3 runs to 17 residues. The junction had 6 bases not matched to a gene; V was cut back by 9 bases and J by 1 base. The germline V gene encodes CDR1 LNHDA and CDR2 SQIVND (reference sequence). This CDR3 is CARGLAGGNGSYNEQFF. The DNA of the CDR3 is TGTGCCAGGGGACTAGCGGGAGGGAATGGGTCCTACAATGAGCAGTTCTTC.

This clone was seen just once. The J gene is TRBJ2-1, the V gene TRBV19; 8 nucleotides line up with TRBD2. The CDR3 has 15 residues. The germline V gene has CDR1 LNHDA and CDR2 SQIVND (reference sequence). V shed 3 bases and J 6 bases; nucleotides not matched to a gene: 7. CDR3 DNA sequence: TGTGCCAGTAGTATCGGGCTAGCGGGTATCAATGAGCAGTTCTTC. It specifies CASSIGLAGINEQFF. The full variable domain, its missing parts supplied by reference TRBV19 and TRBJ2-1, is DGGITQSPKYLFRKEGQNVTLSCEQNLNHDAMYWYRQDPGQGLRLIYYSQIVNDFQKGDIAEGYSVSREKKESFPLTVTSAQKNPTAFYLCASSIGLAGINEQFFGPGTRLTVL.

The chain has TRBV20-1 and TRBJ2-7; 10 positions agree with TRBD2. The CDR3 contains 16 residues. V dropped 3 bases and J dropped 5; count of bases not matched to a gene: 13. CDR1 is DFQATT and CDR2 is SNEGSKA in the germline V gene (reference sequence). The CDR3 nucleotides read TGCAGTGCTAGTGGCGCTAGCGGGAGTGTGGTCCACGAGCAGTACTTC. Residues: CSASGASGSVVHEQYF.

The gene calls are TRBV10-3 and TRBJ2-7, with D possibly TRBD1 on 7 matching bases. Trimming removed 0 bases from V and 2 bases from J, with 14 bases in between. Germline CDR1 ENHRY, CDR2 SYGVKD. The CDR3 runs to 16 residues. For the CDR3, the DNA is TGTGCCATCAGTGAGTCGGGGCGGGACAGCCCCTACGAGCAGTACTTC. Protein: CAISESGRDSPYEQYF.

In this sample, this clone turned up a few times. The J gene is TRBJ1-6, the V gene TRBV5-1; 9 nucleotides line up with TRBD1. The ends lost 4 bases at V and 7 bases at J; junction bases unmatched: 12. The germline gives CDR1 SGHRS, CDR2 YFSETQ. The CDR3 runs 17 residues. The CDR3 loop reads CASSMLTGTGYNSPLHF. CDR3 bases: TGCGCCAGCAGCATGCTTACCGGGACAGGGTACAATTCACCCCTCCACTTT.

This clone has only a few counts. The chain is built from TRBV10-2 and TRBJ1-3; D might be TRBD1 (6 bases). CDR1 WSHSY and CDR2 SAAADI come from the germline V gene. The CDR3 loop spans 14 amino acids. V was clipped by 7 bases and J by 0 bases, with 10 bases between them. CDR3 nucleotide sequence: TGCGCCAGCAATCACAGGGCCTCTGGAAACACCATATATTTT. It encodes CASNHRASGNTIYF.

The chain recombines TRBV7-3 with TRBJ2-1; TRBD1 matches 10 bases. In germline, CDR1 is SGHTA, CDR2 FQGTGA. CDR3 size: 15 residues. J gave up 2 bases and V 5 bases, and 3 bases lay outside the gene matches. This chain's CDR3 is CASSRGQGPYNEQFF. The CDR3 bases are TGTGCCAGCAGCCGGGGACAGGGGCCCTACAATGAGCAGTTCTTC.

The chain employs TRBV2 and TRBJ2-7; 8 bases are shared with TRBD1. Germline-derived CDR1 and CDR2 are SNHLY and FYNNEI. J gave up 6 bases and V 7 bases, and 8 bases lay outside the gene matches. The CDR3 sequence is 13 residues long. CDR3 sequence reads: CASKRTGSSEQYF. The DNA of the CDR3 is TGTGCCAGCAAAAGGACAGGGAGTTCCGAGCAGTACTTC.